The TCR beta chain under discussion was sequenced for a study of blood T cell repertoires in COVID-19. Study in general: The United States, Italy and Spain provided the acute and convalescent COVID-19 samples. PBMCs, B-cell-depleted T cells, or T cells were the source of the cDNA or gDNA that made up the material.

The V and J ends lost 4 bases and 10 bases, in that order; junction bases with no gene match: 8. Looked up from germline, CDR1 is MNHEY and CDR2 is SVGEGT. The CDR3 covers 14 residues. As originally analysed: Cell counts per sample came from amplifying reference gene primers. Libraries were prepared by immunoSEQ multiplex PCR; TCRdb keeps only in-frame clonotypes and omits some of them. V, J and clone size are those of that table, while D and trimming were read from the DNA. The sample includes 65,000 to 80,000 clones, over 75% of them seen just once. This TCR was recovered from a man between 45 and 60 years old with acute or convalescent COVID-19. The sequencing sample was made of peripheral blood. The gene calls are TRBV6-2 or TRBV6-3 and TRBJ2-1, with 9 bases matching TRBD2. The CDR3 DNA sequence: TGTGCCAGCAGTTCAGCGGGGGGCTTTGTAGAGCAGTTCTTC. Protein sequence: CASSSAGGFVEQFF.